This TCR beta chain was captured by sequencing in a study of blood T cells in healthy people across ages. CDR3 length equals 15 residues. V shed 6 bases and J shed 4 bases, with 18 bases lying between them. Germline-derived CDR1 and CDR2 are MNHNY and SVGAGI (reference sequence). Findings of the study overall: Leaving the PBMCs unsorted stopped any conclusive comparison of naive versus antigen-experienced cells. Investigators viewed diversity estimates from one million T cells as underestimates, the study reported.

Through a sample-barcoded 5' primer and a J-beta primer mix, a second PCR was run for roughly 7 to 11 cycles. Every sample gave at least 3 million paired-end reads containing CDR3. MiXCR, run by TCRdb on the 5' RACE reads, gives a single entry per CDR3 protein. The data show around 710,000 distinct CDR3 sequences, 35% to 45% seen once. Per sample, no less than 6 micrograms of total RNA were extracted. In regard to this clonotype: The antigen remains unidentified.

The material sequenced was blood. The rearrangement joins TRBV6-6 to TRBJ1-2, with no clear D. The receptor comes from a woman aged 60-70 years in good health. CDR3 DNA: TGTGCCAGCAGCGAACCCGAAAGGCGGAGCTATGGCTACACCTTC. Translating gives CASSEPERRSYGYTF.